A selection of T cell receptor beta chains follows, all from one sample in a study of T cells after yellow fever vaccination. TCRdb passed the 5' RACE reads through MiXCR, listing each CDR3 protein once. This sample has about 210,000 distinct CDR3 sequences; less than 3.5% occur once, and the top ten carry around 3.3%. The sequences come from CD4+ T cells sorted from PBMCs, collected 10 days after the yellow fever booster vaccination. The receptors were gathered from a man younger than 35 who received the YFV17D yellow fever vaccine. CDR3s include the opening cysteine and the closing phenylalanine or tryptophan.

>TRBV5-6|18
CASSLTLVGRGAGTEAFF
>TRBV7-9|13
CASTARRGNTIYF
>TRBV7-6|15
CASSFGQGIFSEAFF
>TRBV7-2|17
CASSSRRLVAGQETQYF
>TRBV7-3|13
CASSLMGTGELFF
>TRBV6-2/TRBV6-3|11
CASTQNYEQYF
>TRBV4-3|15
CASSREVATNEKLFF
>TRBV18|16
CASSPLASGGTGEQYF
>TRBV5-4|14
CASSVGTFTDTQYF
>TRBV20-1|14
CSASTQGAKNIQYF
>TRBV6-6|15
CASSYPATGGNEQFF
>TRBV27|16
CASSLWLTLAKNIQYF
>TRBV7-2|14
CASSIGTQQETQYF
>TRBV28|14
CASRTRQDAGELFF
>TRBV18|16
CASSPLRRGPTDTQYF
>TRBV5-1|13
CASSWDRGETQYF
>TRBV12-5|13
CASGSDMGQPQHF
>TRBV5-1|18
CASSLDGPATGAPEKLFF
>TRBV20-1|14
CSATGVLSTDTQYF
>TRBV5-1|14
CASSLGQRYTEAFF
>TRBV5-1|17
CASRSNQDPDRARGYTF
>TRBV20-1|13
CSPRDSHSYEQYF
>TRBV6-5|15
CASSPMDTRNTEAFF
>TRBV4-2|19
CASSPESGTSGGGTDTQYF
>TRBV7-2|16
CASSLREPGTNEKLFF
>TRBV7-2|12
CASTRFLFGYTF
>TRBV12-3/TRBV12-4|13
CASSLQPGETQYF
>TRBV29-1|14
CSAESQGAGETQYF
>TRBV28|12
CASTLWGSGYTF
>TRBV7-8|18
CASSFGRRGPRRTDEQFF
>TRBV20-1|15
CSARDNRGPNTEAFF
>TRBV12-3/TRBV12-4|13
CASSWQGNTEAFF
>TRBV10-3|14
CAIRGQGEDYGYTF
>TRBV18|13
CASSQQQNTEAFF
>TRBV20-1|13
CSAIPGSYNEQFF
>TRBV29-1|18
CSVDVRKLDRRGNQPQHF
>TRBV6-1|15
CASSYGTTYNQPQHF
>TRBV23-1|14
CASTPTVSYNEQFF
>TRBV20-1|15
CSAILAGESTDTQYF
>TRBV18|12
CATTREKETQYF
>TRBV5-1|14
CASSVGPTNEKLFF
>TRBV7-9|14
CASSLANRYTEAFF
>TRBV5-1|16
CASSLQGSPDRAGYTF
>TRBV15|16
CATSRGLGQLADTQYF
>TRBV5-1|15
CASSFIRTDQETQYF
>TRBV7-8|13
CASSPLGGGTQYF
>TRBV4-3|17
CASSQGAGDYMSEKLFF
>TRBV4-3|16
CASSQDPLASTDTQYF
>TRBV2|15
CASSEVGQGDQPQHF
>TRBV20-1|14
CSARPGPPDTEAFF
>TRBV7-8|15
CASSPGLSRTDTQYF
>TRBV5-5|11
CASSLNTREFF
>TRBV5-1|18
CASRLPAGTGPLNTEAFF
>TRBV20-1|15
CSARDRTRGNQPQHF
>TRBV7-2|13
CASSLELKETQYF
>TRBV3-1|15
CASSQGGGLNYGYTF
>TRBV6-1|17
CASSVLAGGSSYNEQFF
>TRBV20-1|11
CSAGENYGYTF
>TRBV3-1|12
CASSQTYYEQYF